Listed below are T cell receptor beta chains from one sample, sequenced in a study of blood T cell repertoires in COVID-19. Sequenced by immunoSEQ multiplex PCR; TCRdb stores in-frame clones only, minus some. The table lists approximately 220,000 clones, 84% of them singletons. Sequenced: peripheral blood. Every receptor here comes from a woman aged 25 to 39 who had recovered from COVID-19. Both conserved end residues are part of each CDR3. D genes are given only for firm matches. Where a row states a size, it is once, few, many or the class of an expanded clone; other rows omit it.

TRBJ2-7	-	TRBV7-2	TRBD2	TGTGCCAGCAGCCCAGTCGGGACTAGCGGGACCCAAACCTACGAGCAGTACTTC	CASSPVGTSGTQTYEQYF
TRBJ2-5	-	TRBV3-1/TRBV3-2	-	TGTGCCAGCAGCCACACGGGAGAGACCCAGTACTTC	CASSHTGETQYF
TRBJ2-2	-	TRBV10-2	-	TGCGCCAGCAGTGAGTTAGCGGACGACACCGGGGAGCTGTTTTTT	CASSELADDTGELFF
TRBJ2-3	-	TRBV6-5	-	TGTGCCAGCAGAAACAGGGTTTCACGCACAGATACGCAGTATTTT	CASRNRVSRTDTQYF
TRBJ2-1	-	TRBV9	TRBD2	TGTGCCAGCAGCGGTCTAGCGGGAGGTGGAGGCAATGAGCAGTTCTTC	CASSGLAGGGGNEQFF
TRBJ2-7	-	TRBV2	-	TGTGCCAGCAGTGGGGTATTAGGGGGAATGCCTTTCTACGAGCAGTACTTC	CASSGVLGGMPFYEQYF
TRBJ1-2	-	TRBV11-2	-	TGTGCCAGCAGCTTAGCCCAGACAGGTCATGGCTACACCTTC	CASSLAQTGHGYTF
TRBJ2-4	-	TRBV20-1	-	TGCAGTGCCGGGGTCGAAAACATTCAGTACTTC	CSAGVENIQYF
TRBJ2-7	-	TRBV28	TRBD2	TGTGCCAGCACCACCGCCGGGACTAGCTCCTACGAGCAGTACTTC	CASTTAGTSSYEQYF
TRBJ2-3	-	TRBV27	TRBD1	TGTGCCAGCAGGGACAGGGTTTTAGATACGCAGTATTTT	CASRDRVLDTQYF
TRBJ2-7	-	TRBV14	TRBD1	TGTGCCAGCAGCCGACAGGGGGGGTCCTACGAGCAGTACTTC	CASSRQGGSYEQYF
TRBJ2-7	-	TRBV28	TRBD2	TGTGCCAGCAGTTTTGGACTAGCGGGAGAAGGAGAGCAGTACTTC	CASSFGLAGEGEQYF
TRBJ2-3	few	TRBV7-2	-	TGTGCCAGCAGCCCATATCTAACCACAGATACGCAGTATTTT	CASSPYLTTDTQYF
TRBJ1-1	-	TRBV28	-	TGTGCCAGCAGTTTATCATTTGCACACCAGAACACTGAAGCTTTCTTT	CASSLSFAHQNTEAFF
TRBJ2-1	-	TRBV12-3/TRBV12-4	TRBD2	TGTGCCAGCAGTTCCGGGACTACGGGGGAGCAGTTCTTC	CASSSGTTGEQFF
TRBJ1-1	few	TRBV28	TRBD1	TGTGCCAGCAGCTCGGGACAGACGAGCACTGAAGCTTTCTTT	CASSSGQTSTEAFF
TRBJ2-3	-	TRBV30	TRBD2	TGTGCCTGGAGTGGAAGTTATAGCGGGAGCGGCACAGATACGCAGTATTTT	CAWSGSYSGSGTDTQYF
TRBJ1-6	-	TRBV24-1	-	TGTGCCACCAGCACAGGGCGAGATTCACCCCTCCACTTT	CATSTGRDSPLHF
TRBJ1-3	-	TRBV11-2	TRBD1	TGTGCCAGCAGCTTAAGTGCAGGGGGCTCTGGAAACACCATATATTTT	CASSLSAGGSGNTIYF
TRBJ2-5	-	TRBV10-3	TRBD1	TGTGCCATCAGTGGGGCACAGGGGGCGCAGGAGGAGACCCAGTACTTC	CAISGAQGAQEETQYF
TRBJ2-1	once	TRBV7-9	TRBD2	TGTGCCAGCAGCGGAACTAGCGGGAGGGGGTACAATGAGCAGTTCTTC	CASSGTSGRGYNEQFF
TRBJ1-6	-	TRBV4-2	TRBD1	TGTGCCAGCAGCTTAAGACAGGGCAATAATCCCTACTCACCCCTCCACTTT	CASSLRQGNNPYSPLHF
TRBJ2-7	-	TRBV5-1	TRBD1	TGCGCCAGCAGCTTGGCCGGGACAGGGATGGACGAGCAGTACTTC	CASSLAGTGMDEQYF
TRBJ1-5	-	TRBV18	TRBD1	TGTGCCAGCTCAGAGCGACAGGGTGTAGGCAATCAGCCCCAGCATTTT	CASSERQGVGNQPQHF
TRBJ2-7	many	TRBV19	-	TGTGCCAGTTCCTCCAGGGGAGACGAGCAGTACTTC	CASSSRGDEQYF
TRBJ1-2	-	TRBV28	TRBD1	TGTGCCAGCACTATTTCAACAGGGGAAAGTGGCTACACCTTC	CASTISTGESGYTF
TRBJ1-2	-	TRBV10-3	-	TGTGCCATCCACTACGGGGGGGTTAGTGGCTACACCTTC	CAIHYGGVSGYTF
TRBJ1-2	-	TRBV27	-	TGTGCCAGCAGTTTATCCGGGTACAATGGCTACACCTTC	CASSLSGYNGYTF
TRBJ2-5	-	TRBV7-9	-	TGTGCCAGCAGCTTAGGAGGTGGCCCAGAGACCCAGTACTTC	CASSLGGGPETQYF
TRBJ2-2	-	TRBV5-1	-	TGCGCCAGCAGCTTCGACACCGGGGAGCTGTTTTTT	CASSFDTGELFF
TRBJ1-1	-	TRBV7-8	-	TGTGCCAGCAGGTTTACAGTGAACACTGAAGCTTTCTTT	CASRFTVNTEAFF
TRBJ2-7	-	TRBV6-5	-	TGTGCCAGCAGCCGACGAGGTTTCTACGAGCAGTACTTC	CASSRRGFYEQYF
TRBJ2-1	-	TRBV27	-	TGTGCCAGCAGTTTATTCGTGGGAGACTACAATGAGCAGTTCTTC	CASSLFVGDYNEQFF
TRBJ1-5	-	TRBV28	-	TGTGCCAGCAGTTCGACGACAAGCGGTCTCGGCAATCAGCCCCAGCATTTT	CASSSTTSGLGNQPQHF
TRBJ1-1	once	TRBV19	-	TGTGCCAGTAGGGTGGGAGGGCCGAACACTGAAGCTTTCTTT	CASRVGGPNTEAFF
TRBJ1-2	-	TRBV6-1	-	TGTGCCAGCAGTGAAGCGGCAGGGATAAATGGCTACACCTTC	CASSEAAGINGYTF
TRBJ1-2	-	TRBV28	TRBD1	TGTGCCAGCAGTTTAGATGGCAGGGGGCGCCTAGATGGCTACACCTTC	CASSLDGRGRLDGYTF
TRBJ1-2	-	TRBV6-1	-	TGTGCCAGCAGTGAAGCCGGGGGGTACTATGGCTACACCTTC	CASSEAGGYYGYTF
TRBJ2-2	few	TRBV11-3	-	TGTGCCAGCAGCTTAGTTCCGGGAGTGGGGACCGGGGAGCTGTTTTTT	CASSLVPGVGTGELFF
TRBJ2-7	once	TRBV27	-	TGTGCCAGCAGTTTGCGGGGTTCGACCTACGAGCAGTACTTC	CASSLRGSTYEQYF
TRBJ1-1	-	TRBV30	TRBD1	TGTGCCTGGGACTCTGTCCCTGACCTGACAGGGGACGGGATGAACACTGAAGCTTTCTTT	CAWDSVPDLTGDGMNTEAFF
TRBJ2-7	-	TRBV5-6	-	TGTGCCAGCAGCTTGGCCGGGGGACAGAACTACGAGCAGTACTTC	CASSLAGGQNYEQYF
TRBJ1-1	-	TRBV7-9	-	TGTGCCAGCAGCACCCCCTATGGGGGGGACACTGAAGCTTTCTTT	CASSTPYGGDTEAFF
TRBJ1-1	-	TRBV6-5	TRBD1	TGTGCCAGCGAGGACAGGGCAAGAAACACTGAAGCTTTCTTT	CASEDRARNTEAFF
TRBJ2-2	few	TRBV6-5	TRBD1	TGTGCCAGCACTAAGGGACAGGCAAGCGGGGAGCTGTTTTTT	CASTKGQASGELFF